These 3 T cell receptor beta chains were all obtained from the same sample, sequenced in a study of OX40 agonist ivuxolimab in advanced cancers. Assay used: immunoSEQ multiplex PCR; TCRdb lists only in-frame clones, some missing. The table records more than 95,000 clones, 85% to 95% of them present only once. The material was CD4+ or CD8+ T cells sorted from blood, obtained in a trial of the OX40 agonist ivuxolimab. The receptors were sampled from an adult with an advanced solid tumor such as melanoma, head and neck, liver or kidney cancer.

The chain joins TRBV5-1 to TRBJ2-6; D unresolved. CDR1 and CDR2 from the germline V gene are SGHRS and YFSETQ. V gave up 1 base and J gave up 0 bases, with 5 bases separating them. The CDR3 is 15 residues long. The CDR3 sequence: CASSLSSSGANVLTF. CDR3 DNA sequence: TGCGCCAGCAGCTTGTCTAGCTCTGGGGCCAACGTCCTGACTTTC.

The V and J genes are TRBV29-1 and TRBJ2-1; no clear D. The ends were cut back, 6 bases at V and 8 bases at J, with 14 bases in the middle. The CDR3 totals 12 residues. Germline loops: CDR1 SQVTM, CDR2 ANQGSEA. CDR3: CSVLRQRDEQFF. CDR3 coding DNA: TGCAGCGTCCTACGACAAAGAGATGAGCAGTTCTTC.

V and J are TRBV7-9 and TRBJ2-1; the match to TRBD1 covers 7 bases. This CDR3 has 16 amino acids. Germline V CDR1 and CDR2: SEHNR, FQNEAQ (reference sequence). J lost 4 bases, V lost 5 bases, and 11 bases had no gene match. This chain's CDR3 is CASSPPGQSLYNEQFF. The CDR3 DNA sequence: TGTGCCAGCAGCCCCCCGGGACAGAGCTTATACAATGAGCAGTTCTTC.